This T cell receptor (delta chain) emerged from a study of Vδ1+ human thymocytes. Study outcomes and limitations: Unlike peripheral blood Vdelta1+ controls, thymic delta-chain sequences included 20% to 25% Vdelta2 and few Vdelta3. Thymic TRG and TRD repertoires appeared highly polyclonal. Bulk data may be misread because of unexpected Vdelta2 sequences.

The template was reverse-transcribed extracted RNA. CDR3 amplicons came from multiplex PCR with pooled V-gene forward and constant-region reverse primers. TCRdb reanalysed the multiplex PCR reads via CATT. The sample includes some 25,000 delta-chain clones, roughly 6.7% of them seen just once. This clone was counted a few times. Its target is unknown. With 3 bases clipped from V and 8 bases from J, the junction kept 28 bases outside the gene matches. CDR3 length equals 21 residues. Germline loops: CDR1 TSWWSYY, CDR2 QGS. Thymocytes were sorted as CD3+ TCRVdelta1+ TCRVdelta2- after alphabeta T cell depletion. Purity of the sorted Vdelta1+ thymocytes ranged from 98% to 99.6%.

The gene calls are TRDV1 and TRDJ1; 9 bases map to TRDD3. Sequencing was carried out using Vdelta1+ gamma-delta thymocytes from the thymus. Sample subset: FACS-sorted CD3+ TCRalphabeta- TCRVdelta1+ TCRVdelta2- thymocytes. The sequence was obtained from a girl less than two years old who had congenital heart surgery. CDR3 region: CALGESLPPKRTGGHDRKLIF. Here the CDR3 DNA reads TGTGCTCTTGGGGAGTCCCTTCCGCCCAAACGTACTGGGGGACACGATAGGAAACTCATCTTT.